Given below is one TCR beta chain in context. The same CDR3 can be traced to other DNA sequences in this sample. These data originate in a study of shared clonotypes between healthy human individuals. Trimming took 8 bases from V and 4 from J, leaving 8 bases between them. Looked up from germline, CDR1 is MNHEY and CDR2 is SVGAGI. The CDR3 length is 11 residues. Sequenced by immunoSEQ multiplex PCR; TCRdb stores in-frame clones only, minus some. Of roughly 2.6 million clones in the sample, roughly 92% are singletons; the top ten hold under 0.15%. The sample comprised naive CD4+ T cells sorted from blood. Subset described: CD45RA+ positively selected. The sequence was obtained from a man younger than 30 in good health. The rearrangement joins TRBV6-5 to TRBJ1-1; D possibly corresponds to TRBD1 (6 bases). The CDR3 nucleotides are TGTGCCAGCGAAGGGGGCACTGAAGCTTTCTTT. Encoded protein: CASEGGTEAFF.